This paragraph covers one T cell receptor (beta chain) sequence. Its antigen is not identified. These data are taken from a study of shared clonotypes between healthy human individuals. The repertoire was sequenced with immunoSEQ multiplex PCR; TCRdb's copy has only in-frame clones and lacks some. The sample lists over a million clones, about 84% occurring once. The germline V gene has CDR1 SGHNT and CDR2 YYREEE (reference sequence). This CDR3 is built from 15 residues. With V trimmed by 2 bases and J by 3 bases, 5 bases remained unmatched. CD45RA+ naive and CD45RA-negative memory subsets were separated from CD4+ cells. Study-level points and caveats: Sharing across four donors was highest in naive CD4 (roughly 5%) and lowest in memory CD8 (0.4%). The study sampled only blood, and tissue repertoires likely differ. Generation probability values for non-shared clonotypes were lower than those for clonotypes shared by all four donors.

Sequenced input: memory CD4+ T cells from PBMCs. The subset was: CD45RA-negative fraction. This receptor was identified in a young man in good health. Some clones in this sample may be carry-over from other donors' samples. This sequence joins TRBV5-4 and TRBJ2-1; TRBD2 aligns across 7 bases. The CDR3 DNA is TGTGCCAGCAGCTTAACTAGCGAGGTCTACAATGAGCAGTTCTTC. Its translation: CASSLTSEVYNEQFF.